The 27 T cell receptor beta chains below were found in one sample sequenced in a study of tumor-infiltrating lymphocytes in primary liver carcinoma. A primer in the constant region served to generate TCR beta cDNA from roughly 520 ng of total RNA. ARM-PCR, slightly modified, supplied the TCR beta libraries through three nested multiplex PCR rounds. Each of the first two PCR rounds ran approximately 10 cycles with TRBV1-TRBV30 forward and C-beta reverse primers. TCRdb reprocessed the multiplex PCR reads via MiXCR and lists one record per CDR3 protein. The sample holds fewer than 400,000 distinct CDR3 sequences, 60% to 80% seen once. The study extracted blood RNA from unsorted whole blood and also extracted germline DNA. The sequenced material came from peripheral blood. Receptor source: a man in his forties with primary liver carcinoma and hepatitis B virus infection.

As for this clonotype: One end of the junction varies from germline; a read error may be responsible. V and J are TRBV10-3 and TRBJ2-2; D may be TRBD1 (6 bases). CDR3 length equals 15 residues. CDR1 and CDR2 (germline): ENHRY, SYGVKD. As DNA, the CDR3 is TGTGCCACCAGTGAGTCGACAGGTAGAGCCGGGGAGCTGTTTTTT. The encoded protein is CATSESTGRAGELFF.

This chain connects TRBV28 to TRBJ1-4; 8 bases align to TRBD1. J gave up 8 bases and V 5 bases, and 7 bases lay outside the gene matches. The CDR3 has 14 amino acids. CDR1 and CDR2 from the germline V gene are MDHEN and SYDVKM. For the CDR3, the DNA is TGTGCCAGCAGTCTCGGACAGGGACGGGAAAAACTGTTTTTT. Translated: CASSLGQGREKLFF.

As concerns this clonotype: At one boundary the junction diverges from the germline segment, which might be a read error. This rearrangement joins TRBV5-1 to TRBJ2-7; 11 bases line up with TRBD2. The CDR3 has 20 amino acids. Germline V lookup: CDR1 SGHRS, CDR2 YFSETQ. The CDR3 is CASSLVDRTSGYTLSYERYF. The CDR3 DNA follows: TGCGCCAGCAGCTTGGTGGATCGGACTAGCGGGTACACCCTCTCCTACGAGCGGTACTTC.

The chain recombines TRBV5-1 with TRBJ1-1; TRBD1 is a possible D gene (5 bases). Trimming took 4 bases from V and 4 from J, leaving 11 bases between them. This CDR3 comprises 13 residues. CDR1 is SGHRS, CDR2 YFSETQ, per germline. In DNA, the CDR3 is TGCGCCAGCAGCCCTTCAGGGTCCACTGAAGCTTTCTTT. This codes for CASSPSGSTEAFF.

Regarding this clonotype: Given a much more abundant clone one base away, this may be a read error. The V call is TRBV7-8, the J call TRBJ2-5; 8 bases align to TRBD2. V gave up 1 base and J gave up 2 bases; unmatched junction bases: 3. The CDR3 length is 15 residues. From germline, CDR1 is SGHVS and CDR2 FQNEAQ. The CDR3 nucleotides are TGTGCCAGCAGCTTAGGACTAGCGTGGCAAGAGACCCAGTACTTC. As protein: CASSLGLAWQETQYF.

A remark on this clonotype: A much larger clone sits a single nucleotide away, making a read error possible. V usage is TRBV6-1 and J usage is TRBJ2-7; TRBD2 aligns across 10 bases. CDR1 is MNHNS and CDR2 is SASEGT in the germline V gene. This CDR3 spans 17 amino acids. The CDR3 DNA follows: TGTGCCACCCAACGGGCTAGCGGGGGTCTGAGCTCCTACGAGCTGTACTTC. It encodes CATQRASGGLSSYELYF.

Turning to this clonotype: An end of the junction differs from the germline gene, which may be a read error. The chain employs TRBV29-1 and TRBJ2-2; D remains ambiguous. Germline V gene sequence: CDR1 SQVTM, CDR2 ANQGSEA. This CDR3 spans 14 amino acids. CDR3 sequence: CNVQARNKTGELFF. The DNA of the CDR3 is TGCAACGTTCAAGCCCGGAACAAAACCGGGGAGCTGTTTTTT.

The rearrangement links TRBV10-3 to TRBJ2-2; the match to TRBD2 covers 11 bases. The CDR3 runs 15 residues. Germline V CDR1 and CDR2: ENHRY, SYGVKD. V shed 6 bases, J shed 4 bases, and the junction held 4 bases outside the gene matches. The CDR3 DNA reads TGTGCCATCAGAGATAGCGGGAGGGCCACCGGGGAGCTGTTTTTT. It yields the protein CAIRDSGRATGELFF.

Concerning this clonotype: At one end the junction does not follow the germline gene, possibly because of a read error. The CDR3 DNA is TGTGCCAGCAGCTCAGGGATCCGGAAAGAGCAGCTCTTC. Residues: CASSSGIRKEQLF. The chain couples TRBV11-3 to TRBJ2-1; D might be TRBD1 (5 bases). Germline assignment: CDR1 SGHNT and CDR2 YENEEA. The CDR3 extends over 13 amino acids. Looking up the rest from reference TRBV11-3 and TRBJ2-1 gives the full variable domain: EAGVVQSPRYKIIEKKQPVAFWCNPISGHNTLYWYLQNLGQGPELLIRYENEEAVDDSQLPKDRFSAERLKGVDSTLKIQPAELGDSAVYLCASSSGIRKEQLFGPGTRLTVL.

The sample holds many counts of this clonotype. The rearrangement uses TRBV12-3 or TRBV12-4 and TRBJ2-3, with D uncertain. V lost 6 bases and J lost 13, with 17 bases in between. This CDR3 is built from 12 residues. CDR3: CASRPGRDLEYF. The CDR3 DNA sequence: TGTGCCAGCAGACCGGGCCGAGACCTTGAGTATTTT.

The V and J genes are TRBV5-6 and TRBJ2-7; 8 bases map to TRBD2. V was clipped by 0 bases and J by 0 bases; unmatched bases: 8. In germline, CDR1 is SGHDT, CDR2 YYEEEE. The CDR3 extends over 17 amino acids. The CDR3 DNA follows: TGTGCCAGCAGCTTGGCCTCGACTAGCGAGTACTCCTACGAGCAGTACTTC. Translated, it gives CASSLASTSEYSYEQYF.

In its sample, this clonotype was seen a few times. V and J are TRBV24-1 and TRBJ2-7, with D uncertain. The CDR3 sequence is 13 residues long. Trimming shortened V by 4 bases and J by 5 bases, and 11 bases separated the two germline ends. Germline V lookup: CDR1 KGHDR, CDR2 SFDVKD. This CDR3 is CATSDPDHHEQYF. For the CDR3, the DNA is TGTGCCACCAGTGACCCCGATCACCACGAGCAGTACTTC.

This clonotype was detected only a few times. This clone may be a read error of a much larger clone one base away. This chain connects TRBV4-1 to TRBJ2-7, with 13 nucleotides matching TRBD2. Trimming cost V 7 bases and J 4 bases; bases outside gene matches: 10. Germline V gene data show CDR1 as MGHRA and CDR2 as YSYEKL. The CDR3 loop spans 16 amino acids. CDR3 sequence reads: CASNQGGLAGMYEQYF. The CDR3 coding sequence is TGCGCCAGCAACCAGGGGGGACTAGCGGGGATGTACGAGCAGTACTTC.

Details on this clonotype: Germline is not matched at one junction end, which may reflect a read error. CDR3: CASSLDPTGVTEALF. CDR3 sequence (DNA): TGTGCCAGCAGCCTAGATCCTACGGGCGTCACTGAAGCTTTATTT. V usage is TRBV11-3 and J usage is TRBJ1-1; D unclear. CDR3 length: 15 amino acids. Germline V gene sequence: CDR1 SGHNT, CDR2 YENEEA.

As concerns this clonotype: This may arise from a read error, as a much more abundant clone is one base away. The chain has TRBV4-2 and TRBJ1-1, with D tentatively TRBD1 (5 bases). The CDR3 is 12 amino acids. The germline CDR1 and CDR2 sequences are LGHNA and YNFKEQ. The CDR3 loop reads CVSSQEGRRAFF. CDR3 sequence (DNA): TGTGTCAGCAGCCAAGAGGGGAGGCGGGCTTTCTTT.

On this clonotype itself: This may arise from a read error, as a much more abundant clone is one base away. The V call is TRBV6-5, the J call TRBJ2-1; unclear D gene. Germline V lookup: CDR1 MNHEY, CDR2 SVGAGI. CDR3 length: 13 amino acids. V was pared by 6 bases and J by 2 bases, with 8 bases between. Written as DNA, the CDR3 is TGTGCCAGCAGCCCGTGGGCCTACAATGAGCAGTTCTTC. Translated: CASSPWAYNEQFF.

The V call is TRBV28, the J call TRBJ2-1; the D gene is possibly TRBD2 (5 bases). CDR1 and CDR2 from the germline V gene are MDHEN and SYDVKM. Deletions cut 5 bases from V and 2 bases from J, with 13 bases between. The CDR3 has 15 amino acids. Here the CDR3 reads CASSQLSSAYNEQFF. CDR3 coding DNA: TGTGCCAGCAGTCAGTTGAGTAGCGCCTACAATGAGCAGTTCTTC. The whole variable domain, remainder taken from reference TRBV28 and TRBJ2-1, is DVKVTQSSRYLVKRTGEKVFLECVQDMDHENMFWYRQDPGLGLRLIYFSYDVKMKEKGDIPEGYSVSREKKERFSLILESASTNQTSMYLCASSQLSSAYNEQFFGPGTRLTVL.

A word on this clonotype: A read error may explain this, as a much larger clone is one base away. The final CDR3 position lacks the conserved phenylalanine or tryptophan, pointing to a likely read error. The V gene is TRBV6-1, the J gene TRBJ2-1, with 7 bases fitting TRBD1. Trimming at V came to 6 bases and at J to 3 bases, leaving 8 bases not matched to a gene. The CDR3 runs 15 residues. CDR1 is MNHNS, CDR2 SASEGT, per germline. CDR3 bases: TGTGCCAGCAGCAACCCGGGACAGATCTACAATGAGCAGTTCTTA. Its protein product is CASSNPGQIYNEQFL.

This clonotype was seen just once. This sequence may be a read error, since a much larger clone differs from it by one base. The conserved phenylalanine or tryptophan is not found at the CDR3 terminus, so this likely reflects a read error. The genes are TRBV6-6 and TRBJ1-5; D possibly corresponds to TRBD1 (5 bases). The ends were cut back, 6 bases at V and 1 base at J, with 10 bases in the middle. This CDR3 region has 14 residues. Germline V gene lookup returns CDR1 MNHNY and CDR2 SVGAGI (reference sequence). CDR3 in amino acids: CASSGGSSNQPQHL. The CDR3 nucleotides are TGTGCCAGCAGCGGGGGGAGCAGCAATCAGCCCCAGCATCTT.

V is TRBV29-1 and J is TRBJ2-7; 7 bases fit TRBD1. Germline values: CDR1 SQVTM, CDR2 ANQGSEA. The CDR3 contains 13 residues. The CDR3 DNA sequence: TGCAGTGTCTCCGGGACAGAGTTCTATGAGCAGTACTTC. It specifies CSVSGTEFYEQYF.

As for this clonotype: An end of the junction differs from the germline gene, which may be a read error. The CDR3 here is CSVVSGWGMPYGQYF. The CDR3 nucleotides are TGCAGCGTTGTGAGTGGGTGGGGGATGCCCTACGGGCAGTACTTC. The gene calls are TRBV29-1 and TRBJ2-7; D possibly matches TRBD1 or TRBD2 (5 bases each). There are 15 residues in the CDR3. Per germline, CDR1 SQVTM and CDR2 ANQGSEA.

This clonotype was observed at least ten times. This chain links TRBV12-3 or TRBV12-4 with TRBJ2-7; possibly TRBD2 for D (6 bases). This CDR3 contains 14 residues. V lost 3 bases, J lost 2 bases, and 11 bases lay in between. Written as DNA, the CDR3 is TGTGCCAGCAGTTTTGCGGGAATGGCCTACGAGCAGTACTTC. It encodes CASSFAGMAYEQYF.

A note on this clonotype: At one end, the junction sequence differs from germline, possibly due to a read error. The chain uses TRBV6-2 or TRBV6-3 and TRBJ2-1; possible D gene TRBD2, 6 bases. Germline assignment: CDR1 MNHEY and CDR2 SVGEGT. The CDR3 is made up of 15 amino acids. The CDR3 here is CASGPSATLSGEHFF. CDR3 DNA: TGTGCCAGCGGTCCTAGCGCTACATTGAGTGGGGAGCACTTCTTC.

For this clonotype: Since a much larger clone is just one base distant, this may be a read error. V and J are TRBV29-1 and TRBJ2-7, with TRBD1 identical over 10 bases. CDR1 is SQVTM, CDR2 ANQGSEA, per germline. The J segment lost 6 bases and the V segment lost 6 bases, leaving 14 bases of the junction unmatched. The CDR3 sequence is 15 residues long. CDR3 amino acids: CSVDPGDRGNGEQYF. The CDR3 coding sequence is TGCAGCGTCGACCCTGGGGACAGGGGTAACGGCGAGCAGTACTTC.

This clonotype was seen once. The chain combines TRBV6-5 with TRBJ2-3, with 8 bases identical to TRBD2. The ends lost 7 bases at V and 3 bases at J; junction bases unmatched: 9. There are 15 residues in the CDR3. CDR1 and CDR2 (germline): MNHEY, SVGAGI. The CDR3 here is CASIQPSSGTDTQYF. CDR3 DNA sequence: TGTGCCAGCATCCAACCCTCTAGCGGGACAGATACGCAGTATTTT.

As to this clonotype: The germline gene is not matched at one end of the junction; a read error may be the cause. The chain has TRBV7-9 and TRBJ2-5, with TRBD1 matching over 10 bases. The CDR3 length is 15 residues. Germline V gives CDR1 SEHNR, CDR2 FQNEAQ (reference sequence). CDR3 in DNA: TGTGCCAGCAGCGGCAAGACAGGGGGCTGGGAGATCCAGTACTTC. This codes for CASSGKTGGWEIQYF.

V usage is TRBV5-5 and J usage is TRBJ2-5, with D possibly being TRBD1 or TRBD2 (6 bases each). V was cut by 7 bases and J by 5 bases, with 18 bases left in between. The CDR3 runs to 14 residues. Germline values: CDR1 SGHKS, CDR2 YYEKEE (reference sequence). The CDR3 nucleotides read TGTGCCAGCGGCTCGAAGACTAGGGGGGAGACCCAGTACTTC. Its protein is CASGSKTRGETQYF.